The source of this TCR beta chain is a study of tumor-infiltrating lymphocytes in primary liver carcinoma listed by TCRdb under 2017. Context from the whole study: The five patients, three men and two women aged 30 to 69 years, had hepatocellular carcinoma (four) or combined HCC and intrahepatic cholangiocarcinoma (one). The five patients had tumors of stage T1-T3 N0M0, with maximum diameters ranging from about 4 to 11 cm. Samples yielded roughly 3.65 to 7.13 million productive TCRbeta reads; read depth did not differ significantly between tissue types. TCRbeta repertoire sequencing, expression microarrays and whole-exome sequencing were combined in the study across five regions of each liver tumor, with adjacent normal tissue and blood also included. TCRbeta repertoire sequencing covered about 35 specimens from 5 patients: 25 tumor regions, 5 adjacent noncancerous liver tissues and 5 peripheral blood samples. Agilent mRNA microarray profiling was performed on the 25 tumor region samples to relate TCRbeta repertoire diversity to the local molecular phenotype. Technical replicate repertoires showed high reproducibility, with mean shared-clone rates about 0.91 and correlation coefficients above 0.95.

Without any cell sorting, total RNA and DNA were extracted together from around 18-30 mg of bulk tissue using the AllPrep DNA/RNA mini kit. Surgical resection was performed in China between 2015 and March 2016 on about 5 patients with histopathologically diagnosed primary liver carcinoma. Patients had chronic HBV infection and were treatment-naive at sampling. Five spatially separated regions were sampled from each tumor: the superior, inferior, left-lateral and right-lateral poles, plus the tumor centre. According to histology, viable tumor cells made up more than 90% of every tumor sample. Fresh tumor and adjacent tissue pieces were bisected, with one half stored in RNAlater at -80 degrees C and the other half sent for histology. In the germline V gene, CDR1 corresponds to MDHEN and CDR2 to SYDVKM. Taken from cysteine to phenylalanine, the CDR3 has 13 residues. The CDR3 DNA has 39 bases and is translated from base 1.

Study-level results and caveats: Compared with blood, tumors had a significantly larger share of the repertoire taken up by the top 250 clones (p = 0.039). Only the TCR beta chain was sequenced, which likely underestimates true repertoire diversity because unpaired alpha chains were not captured. Only about 7.5-25% of top clones were present in all five regions of a tumor, suggesting spatial heterogeneity of tumor-infiltrating T cells. Since the samples were bulk and unsorted, there was no way to compare CD4+ and CD8+ T cell repertoires. Only five patients were included in the study, and the authors note that the findings should be validated in a larger study. Consistent with antigen-driven expansion, pairs of tumor regions showed higher repertoire overlap (mean about 36%) than either tumor-adjacent pairs (around 17%) or tumor-blood pairs (around 14%).

Remarks on this clonotype: Its antigen is still unknown. At one end the junction does not follow the germline gene, possibly because of a read error.

Using a constant-region primer and ProtoScript II reverse transcriptase, TCRbeta-specific cDNA was reverse-transcribed from about 0.45 ug total RNA. Construction of the TCRbeta libraries relied on three nested rounds of multiplex PCR, following a slightly modified ARM-PCR procedure. Multiplex TRBV1-TRBV30 forward primers and a Cbeta reverse primer were used in the first two PCR rounds, each of which was run for 10 to 11 cycles. Sample barcodes and Illumina adapters were added in a final 25-cycle PCR with Deep VentR polymerase. Amplicons of 200-500 bp were gel-purified with a QIAquick gel extraction kit before sequencing. An Illumina HiSeq 2500 was used to sequence the TCRbeta amplicons, generating 250-bp paired-end reads. The original methods were these. To recover full CDR3 sequences, reads were quality-trimmed using Trimmomatic v0.33 and paired reads were then merged using FLASH v1.2.11. V, D and J germline segments were assigned to the rearranged TCRbeta sequences using MiGEC v1.2.1b. Clonotype statistics and Shannon-Wiener diversity indices were calculated with VDJtools v1.0.0. To reduce sampling bias, subsequent analyses other than the diversity analysis used only the 250 most abundant clonotypes in each sample. TCRdb handled the public reads itself, with Q25 trimming in fastp and clone calling in MiXCR, and kept productive beta chains. Here each entry gathers all rows of one CDR3 protein and keeps the most common genes and DNA. These V and J calls rely on TCRdb rather than the paper's analysis. Counted in this sample were some 110,000 distinct CDR3 sequences; 60% to 80% of them appeared once. The ten largest make up more than 7% of the sample.

The sample consisted of liver tumor tissue from sampling region 3. The cell subset or site label for this specimen denotes: tumor region T3, left-lateral pole. The receptor comes from a woman aged 60-75 years with primary liver carcinoma and hepatitis B virus infection. The chain was built from TRBV28 and TRBJ1-5, with 7 bases aligning to TRBD1. The CDR3 protein: CASGLTGDQPQHF. At the DNA level, the sequence is TGTGCCAGCGGTTTAACAGGGGATCAGCCTCAGCATTTT.